This passage covers 8 T cell receptor beta chains from one sample sequenced in a study of blood T cell repertoires in COVID-19. The protocol was immunoSEQ multiplex PCR, while the TCRdb copy is restricted to in-frame clones and leaves out a portion. The profile shows 170,000 or so clones, more than 75% of them singletons. The sequenced sample consisted of peripheral blood. These receptors all stem from a man aged 40-49 years with active or convalescent COVID-19.

The chain recombines TRBV18 with TRBJ1-1; the D gene is possibly TRBD1 (5 bases). CDR1 is KGHSH, CDR2 LQKENI, per germline. The CDR3 runs 14 residues. V lost 3 bases and J lost 2, with 10 bases in between. The CDR3 DNA reads as TGTGCCAGCTCACCGGGGACTTCCAACACTGAAGCTTTCTTT. Its protein is CASSPGTSNTEAFF. Complete variable domain (other parts from reference TRBV18 and TRBJ1-1): NAGVMQNPRHLVRRRGQEARLRCSPMKGHSHVYWYRQLPEEGLKFMVYLQKENIIDESGMPKERFSAEFPKEGPSILRIQQVVRGDSAAYFCASSPGTSNTEAFFGQGTRLTVV.

The rearrangement joins TRBV28 to TRBJ1-5, with D tentatively TRBD1 (5 bases). V was shortened by 8 bases and J by 3 bases, with 14 bases between the two germline ends. Germline CDR1 and CDR2: MDHEN and SYDVKM. This CDR3 has 14 residues. CDR3: CASGTGGTNQPQHF. DNA for the CDR3: TGTGCCAGCGGAACTGGGGGGACCAATCAGCCCCAGCATTTT.

The chain has TRBV7-6 and TRBJ2-2; TRBD2 might be the D (6 bases). The CDR3 consists of 15 residues. Trimming left V 6 bases short and J 4 bases short, with 15 bases between. Germline CDR1 reads SGHVS; CDR2 reads FNYEAQ. CDR3 in amino acids: CASSFGTRFTGELFF. The DNA for the CDR3 is TGTGCCAGCAGTTTCGGGACTCGGTTCACCGGGGAGCTGTTTTTT.

The chain links TRBV6-1 to TRBJ2-3; tentative D call: TRBD2 (5 bases). Germline CDR1 and CDR2: MNHNS and SASEGT. The V and J ends lost 1 base and 4 bases respectively, with 12 bases between them. This CDR3 region has 15 residues. The CDR3 coding sequence is TGTGCCAGCAGTGAAGATGGGGTCGGGGCAGATACGCAGTATTTT. Translating gives CASSEDGVGADTQYF.

The J gene is TRBJ1-5, the V gene TRBV30; 7 bases are a match to TRBD1. After removal of 5 bases from V and 7 bases from J, the junction contained 11 bases not matched to a gene. Germline V gene sequence: CDR1 GTSNPN, CDR2 SVGIG (reference sequence). CDR3 length equals 14 residues. The CDR3: CAWSTGAAGQPQHF. The DNA for the CDR3 is TGTGCCTGGTCCACAGGGGCGGCTGGGCAGCCCCAGCATTTT.

With respect to this clone: Other DNA sequences of this sample code for an identical CDR3. The chain recombines TRBV2 with TRBJ1-6, with a weak D call TRBD1 (6 bases). The CDR3 has 15 residues. The germline V gene has CDR1 SNHLY and CDR2 FYNNEI. Trimming shortened V by 7 bases and J by 1 base, and 11 bases separated the two germline ends. DNA for the CDR3: TGTGCCAGCAAACAGGGTCGGTCCTATAATTCACCCCTCCACTTT. It translates to CASKQGRSYNSPLHF.

This clone has more than one count but fewer than ten. Compared with germline, one end of the junction differs, possibly owing to a read error. The chain couples TRBV7-7 to TRBJ2-3; weak D call: TRBD2 (6 bases). There are 15 residues in the CDR3. Germline CDR1 reads SSHAT; CDR2 reads FNYEAQ (reference sequence). The CDR3 spells CASSLVGGSTDTQYF. In DNA, the CDR3 is TGTGCTAGCAGCTTAGTGGGGGGTAGCACAGATACGCAGTATTTT. Full variable domain (remainder filled in from reference TRBV7-7 and TRBJ2-3): GAGVSQSPRYKVTKRGQDVTLRCDPISSHATLYWYQQALGQGPEFLTYFNYEAQPDKSGLPSDRFSAERPEGSISTLTIQRTEQRDSAMYRCASSLVGGSTDTQYFGPGTRLTVL.

This clone was observed once. The CDR3 sequence is CASSPYEGAGGYTF. CDR3 nucleotide sequence: TGCGCCAGCAGCCCTTACGAGGGGGCGGGTGGCTACACCTTC. The chain joins TRBV5-1 to TRBJ1-2; 7 bases are shared with TRBD1. Germline V gives CDR1 SGHRS, CDR2 YFSETQ. This CDR3 region has 14 residues. V shed 4 bases and J 7 bases; nucleotides not matched to a gene: 10.